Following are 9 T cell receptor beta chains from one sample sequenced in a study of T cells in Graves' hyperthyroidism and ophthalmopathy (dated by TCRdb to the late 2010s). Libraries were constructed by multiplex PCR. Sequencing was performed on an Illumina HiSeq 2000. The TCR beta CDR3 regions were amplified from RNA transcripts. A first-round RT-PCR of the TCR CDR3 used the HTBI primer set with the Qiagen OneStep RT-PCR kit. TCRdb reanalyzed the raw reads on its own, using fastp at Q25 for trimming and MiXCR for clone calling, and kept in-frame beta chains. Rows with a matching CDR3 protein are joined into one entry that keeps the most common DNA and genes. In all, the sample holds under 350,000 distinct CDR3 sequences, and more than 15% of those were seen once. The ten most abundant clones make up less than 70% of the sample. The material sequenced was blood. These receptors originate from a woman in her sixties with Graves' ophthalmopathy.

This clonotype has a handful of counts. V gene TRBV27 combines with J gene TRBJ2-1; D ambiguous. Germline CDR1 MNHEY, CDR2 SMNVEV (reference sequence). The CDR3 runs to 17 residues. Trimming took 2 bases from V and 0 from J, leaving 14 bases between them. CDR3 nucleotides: TGTGCCAGCAGTTTAGGAAGGCTATCGAGCTCCTACAATGAGCAGTTCTTC. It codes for CASSLGRLSSSYNEQFF.

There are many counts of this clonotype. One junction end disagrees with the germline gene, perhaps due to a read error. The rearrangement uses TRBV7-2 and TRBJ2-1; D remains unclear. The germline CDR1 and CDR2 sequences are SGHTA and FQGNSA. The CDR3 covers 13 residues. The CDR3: CASSLNGYNEQFF. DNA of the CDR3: TGCGCCAGCAGCTTAAACGGATACAATGAGCAGTTCTTC.

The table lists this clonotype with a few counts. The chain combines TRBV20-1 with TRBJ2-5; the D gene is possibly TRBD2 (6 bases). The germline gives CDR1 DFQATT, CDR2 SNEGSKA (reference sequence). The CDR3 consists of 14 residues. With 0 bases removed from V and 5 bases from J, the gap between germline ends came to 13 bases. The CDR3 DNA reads TGCAGTGCTAGAGATCACGTCGGAGGGGAGACCCAGTACTTC. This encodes CSARDHVGGETQYF.

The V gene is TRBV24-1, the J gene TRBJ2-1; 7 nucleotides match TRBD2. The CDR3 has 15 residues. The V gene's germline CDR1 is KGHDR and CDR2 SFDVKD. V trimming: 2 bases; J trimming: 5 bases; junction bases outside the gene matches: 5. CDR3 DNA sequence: TGTGCCACCAGTGATTGGCGGGAGCTCCACAATGAGCAGTTCTTC. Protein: CATSDWRELHNEQFF.

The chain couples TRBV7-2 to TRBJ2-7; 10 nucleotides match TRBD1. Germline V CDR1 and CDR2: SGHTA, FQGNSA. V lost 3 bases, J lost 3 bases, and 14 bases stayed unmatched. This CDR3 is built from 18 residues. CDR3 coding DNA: TGTGCCAGCAGCTTGATGACAGGGGGCGCACGGGTTTTCTACGAGCAGTACTTC. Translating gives CASSLMTGGARVFYEQYF.

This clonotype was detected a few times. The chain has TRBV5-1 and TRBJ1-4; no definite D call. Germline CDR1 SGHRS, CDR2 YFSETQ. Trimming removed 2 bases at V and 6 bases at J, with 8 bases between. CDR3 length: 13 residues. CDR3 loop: CASSLGPDEKLFF. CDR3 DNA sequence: TGCGCCAGCAGCTTAGGACCGGATGAAAAACTGTTTTTT. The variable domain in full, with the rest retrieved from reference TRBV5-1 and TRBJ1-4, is KAGVTQTPRYLIKTRGQQVTLSCSPISGHRSVSWYQQTPGQGLQFLFEYFSETQRNKGNFPGRFSGRQFSNSRSEMNVSTLELGDSALYLCASSLGPDEKLFFGSGTQLSVL.

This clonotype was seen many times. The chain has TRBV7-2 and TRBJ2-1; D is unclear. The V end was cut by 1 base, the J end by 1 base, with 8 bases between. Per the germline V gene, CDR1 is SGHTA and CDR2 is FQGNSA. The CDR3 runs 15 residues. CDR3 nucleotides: TGTGCCAGCAGCTTAGAGAGTCGATCCTACAATGAGCAGTTCTTC. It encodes CASSLESRSYNEQFF. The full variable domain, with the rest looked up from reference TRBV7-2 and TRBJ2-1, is GAGVSQSPSNKVTEKGKDVELRCDPISGHTALYWYRQSLGQGLEFLIYFQGNSAPDKSGLPSDRFSAERTGGSVSTLTIQRTQQEDSAVYLCASSLESRSYNEQFFGPGTRLTVL.

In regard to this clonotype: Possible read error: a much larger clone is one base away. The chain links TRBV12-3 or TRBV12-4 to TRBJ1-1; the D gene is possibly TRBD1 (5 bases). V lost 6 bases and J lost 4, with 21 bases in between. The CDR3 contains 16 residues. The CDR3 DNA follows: TGTGCCAGCAGCCAAACTCAGGCAGGGTATAGCACTGAAGCTTTCTTT. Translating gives CASSQTQAGYSTEAFF.

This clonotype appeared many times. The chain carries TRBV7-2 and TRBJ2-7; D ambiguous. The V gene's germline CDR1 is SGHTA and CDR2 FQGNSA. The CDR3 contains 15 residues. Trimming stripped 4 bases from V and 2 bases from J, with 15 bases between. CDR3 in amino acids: CASSSRPTEAYEQYF. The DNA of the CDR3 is TGTGCCAGCAGCTCCCGTCCCACCGAGGCCTACGAGCAGTACTTC.